The entry below gives a single T cell receptor beta chain sequence along with its context. Its matching antigen is unknown. This entry belongs to a study of CD8+CD57+ T cells in acquired aplastic anemia. Notes on the study in general: Sharing between patients and controls was observed for about 27 CD8+ CDR3 sequences.

V lost 8 bases and J 4 bases, leaving 14 bases between the germline ends. This CDR3 comprises 13 residues. Germline V gives CDR1 SNHLY, CDR2 FYNNEI. The template used for profiling TCR beta VDJ and CDR3 was genomic DNA. TCRdb processed the reads anew with MiXCR; each CDR3 protein has one entry. This sample yields more than 40,000 distinct CDR3 sequences, of which around two thirds are seen a single time; about a third belongs to the top ten. Specimen: sorted CD4+, CD8+, or CD8+CD57+ T cells (not recorded which) from PBMCs. The chain carries TRBV2 and TRBJ1-1, with unresolved D. The receptor comes from a human donor in good health, serving as a control. DNA of the CDR3: TGTGCCAGCCTCTTTACCTGGGGCACTGAAGCTTTCTTT. Amino acid sequence: CASLFTWGTEAFF.